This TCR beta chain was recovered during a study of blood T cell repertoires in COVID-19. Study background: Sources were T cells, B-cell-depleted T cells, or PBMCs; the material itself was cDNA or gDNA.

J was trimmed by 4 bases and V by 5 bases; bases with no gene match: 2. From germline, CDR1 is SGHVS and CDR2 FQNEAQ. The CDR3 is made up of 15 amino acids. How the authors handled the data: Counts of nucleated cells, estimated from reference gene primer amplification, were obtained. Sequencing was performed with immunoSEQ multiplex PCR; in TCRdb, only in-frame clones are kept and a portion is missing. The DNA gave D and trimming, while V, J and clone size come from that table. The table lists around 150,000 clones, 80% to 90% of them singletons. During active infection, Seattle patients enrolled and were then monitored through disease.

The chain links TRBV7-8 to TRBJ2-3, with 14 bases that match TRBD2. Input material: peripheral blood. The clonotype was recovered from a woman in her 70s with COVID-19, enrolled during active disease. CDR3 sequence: CASSPGLAGADTQYF. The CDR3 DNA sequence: TGTGCCAGCAGCCCGGGACTAGCGGGGGCAGATACGCAGTATTTT.